The 3 T cell receptor beta chains below were found in one sample sequenced in a study of blood T cell repertoires in COVID-19. TCRdb keeps only in-frame clones here, not all; method: immunoSEQ multiplex PCR. Counted here are some 66,000 clones, roughly 82% occurring once; the ten biggest clones make up around 6.3%. Sequenced sample: peripheral blood. Receptors were obtained from a man in his 60s with acute or convalescent COVID-19.

J is TRBJ1-2 and V is TRBV6-5; perhaps TRBD1 as D (5 bases). The V end lost 5 bases, the J end lost 8 bases, and 15 bases lay between the germline ends. This CDR3 comprises 13 residues. From germline, CDR1 is MNHEY and CDR2 SVGAGI. The CDR3 region is CASSMGGVGGYTF. CDR3 DNA: TGTGCCAGCAGTATGGGAGGGGTCGGAGGCTACACCTTC.

This chain links TRBV19 with TRBJ1-1; 10 bases are shared with TRBD1. Trimming at V came to 5 bases and at J to 4 bases, leaving 7 bases not matched to a gene. This CDR3 region has 15 residues. Germline CDR1 LNHDA, CDR2 SQIVND (reference sequence). CDR3 in amino acids: CASSLGQGVGTEAFF. The DNA of the CDR3 is TGTGCCAGTAGTTTAGGACAGGGGGTTGGCACTGAAGCTTTCTTT.

This clone was found once. The rearrangement links TRBV5-6 to TRBJ2-1; 7 bases are a match to TRBD2. Germline-derived CDR1 and CDR2 are SGHDT and YYEEEE. CDR3 length: 16 residues. The ends lost 4 bases at V and 8 bases at J; junction bases unmatched: 15. CDR3 sequence (DNA): TGTGCCAGCAGCGCGAGCACGGGGGGTATCCTCTATGAGCAGTTCTTC. This sequence encodes CASSASTGGILYEQFF.